Listed here are 10 T cell receptor beta chains from one sample, sequenced in a study of vaccination and CD4 T cells after COVID-19. Treatment indicated: approximately nine-day PBMC culture with coronavirus spike peptide pools or control peptides (ViraFEST assay). Scientists ran DNA taken from cultured CD4+ T cells through the Oncomine TCR Beta short-read assay for sequencing. TCRdb re-called the PCR reads with MiXCR, one entry per CDR3 protein. The repertoire holds fewer than 10,000 distinct CDR3 sequences, with 30% to 40% as singletons. These receptors lack a known antigen. The sequenced material came from CD4+ T cells from blood, cultured in vitro. The receptor set was obtained from a human donor who had recovered from COVID-19.

This clonotype showed up just a few times. The rearrangement links TRBV7-2 to TRBJ2-7; 9 bases fit TRBD2. This CDR3 has 14 residues. Germline V gene data show CDR1 as SGHTA and CDR2 as FQGNSA. V trimming: 1 base; J trimming: 3 bases; junction bases outside the gene matches: 1. The DNA for the CDR3 is TGTGCCAGCAGCTTAGGAGCGGGGGGCTACGAGCAGTACTTC. Protein: CASSLGAGGYEQYF.

The genes are TRBV4-1 and TRBJ2-2, with TRBD1 as a possible D gene (5 bases). Looked up from germline, CDR1 is MGHRA and CDR2 is YSYEKL. V gave up 2 bases and J gave up 4 bases, with 20 bases separating them. The CDR3 consists of 18 residues. The CDR3 loop reads CASSQIPRTLRITGELFF. The CDR3 DNA reads TGCGCCAGCAGCCAAATACCTCGGACACTAAGGATCACCGGGGAGCTGTTTTTT.

This clonotype has just a few counts. The CDR3 sequence is CASARESGADYNEQFF. Written as DNA, the CDR3 is TGTGCCAGTGCTCGGGAAAGTGGAGCGGATTACAATGAGCAGTTCTTC. The V call is TRBV19, the J call TRBJ2-1, with D possibly being TRBD2 (5 bases). Trimming took off 8 bases at V and 4 bases at J, with 21 bases between the two ends. Germline-derived CDR1 and CDR2 are LNHDA and SQIVND (reference sequence). The CDR3 has 16 residues.

The sample holds one count of this clonotype. The CDR3 end shows no conserved phenylalanine or tryptophan, and so a read error is likely. The chain recombines TRBV4-2 with TRBJ1-2; the D gene is possibly TRBD1 (5 bases). This CDR3 contains 16 residues. Germline-derived CDR1 and CDR2 are LGHNA and YNFKEQ. The V gene lost 3 bases and the J gene lost 0 bases, with 14 bases spanning the gap. The CDR3 DNA reads as TGTGCCAGCAGCCAGGGCAGGGCGTTCTCTAACTATGGCTACACCTCC. Amino acid sequence: CASSQGRAFSNYGYTS.

The genes are TRBV5-1 and TRBJ2-1; 9 bases are a match to TRBD2. CDR1 SGHRS and CDR2 YFSETQ come from the germline V gene. CDR3 length: 16 residues. With 2 bases clipped from V and 8 bases from J, the junction kept 11 bases outside the gene matches. The CDR3: CASSLPSGDFWDEQFF. The CDR3 DNA follows: TGCGCCAGCAGCTTACCTAGCGGGGACTTCTGGGATGAGCAGTTCTTC.

Written as DNA, the CDR3 is TGTGCCAGCAGCGTCGAGCGGGGCCTCTACGAGCAGTACTTC. Translating gives CASSVERGLYEQYF. The chain carries TRBV7-2 and TRBJ2-7; 7 nucleotides line up with TRBD2. The germline V gene encodes CDR1 SGHTA and CDR2 FQGNSA. J was trimmed by 3 bases and V by 5 bases; bases with no gene match: 7. This CDR3 has 14 amino acids.

J is TRBJ1-2 and V is TRBV7-9; tentative D call: TRBD1 (5 bases). In germline, CDR1 is SEHNR, CDR2 FQNEAQ (reference sequence). CDR3 size: 15 residues. V lost 1 base and J lost 4, with 13 bases in between. This CDR3 reads CASSLDRRGSYGYTF. For the CDR3, the DNA is TGTGCCAGCAGCTTAGATCGGAGGGGTTCCTATGGCTACACCTTC.

This rearrangement joins TRBV19 to TRBJ1-1; possibly TRBD1 for D (6 bases). V was cut by 6 bases and J by 2 bases, with 16 bases left in between. Germline CDR1 is LNHDA and CDR2 is SQIVND (reference sequence). The CDR3 totals 15 residues. The chain's CDR3 is CASRARGRANTEAFF. In nucleotides, the CDR3 is TGTGCCAGTAGGGCGCGGGGGCGGGCCAACACTGAAGCTTTCTTT.

This clonotype was counted only a few times. The V and J genes are TRBV6-1 and TRBJ1-2; TRBD1 matches 7 bases. This CDR3 comprises 13 residues. The V segment lost 7 bases and the J segment 4 bases; nucleotides outside the gene matches: 6. CDR1 and CDR2 from the germline V gene are MNHNS and SASEGT. This CDR3 reads CASTPGGSYGYTF. CDR3 nucleotides: TGTGCCAGCACCCCAGGGGGATCCTATGGCTACACCTTC.

This clonotype has a handful of counts. The CDR3 nucleotides read TGTGCCAGCAGTTTAGCAGGTCAGCCCCAGCATTTT. Protein product: CASSLAGQPQHF. The chain employs TRBV27 and TRBJ1-5; D gene unclear. The germline V gene has CDR1 MNHEY and CDR2 SMNVEV (reference sequence). Between the trimmed V and J ends, which lost 2 bases and 6 bases, there was a span of 5 bases. This CDR3 has 12 amino acids.